A selection of T cell receptor beta chains follows, all from one sample in a study of blood T cells in healthy people across ages. TCRdb reprocessed the 5' RACE reads via MiXCR and lists one record per CDR3 protein. The sample includes 500,000 to 550,000 distinct CDR3 sequences, more than 20% of them seen just once. In addition, the sample was reused for a study of T cells of mothers and their children.

Sequenced input: blood. These receptors all come from a boy aged 5-17 years in good health. Both conserved end residues are part of each CDR3. A D gene is named only where the DNA matches it firmly. Expanded clones get a size class; other rows say once, few or many, or leave the size out.

d_call,j_call,v_call,clone_size,cdr3_aa,cdr3_nt
-,TRBJ1-2,TRBV29-1,few,CSVDRDGNYGYTF,TGCAGCGTGGATCGGGACGGTAACTATGGCTACACCTTC
TRBD1,TRBJ1-1,TRBV4-3,-,CASSPRTGAETEAFF,TGCGCCAGCAGCCCCCGGACAGGCGCGGAAACTGAAGCTTTCTTT
-,TRBJ2-5,TRBV18,-,CASSPRHLQETQYF,TGTGCCAGCTCACCTCGGCACTTACAAGAGACCCAGTACTTC
-,TRBJ2-7,TRBV7-6,many,CASSLAGGAYEQYF,TGTGCCAGCAGCTTAGCAGGAGGGGCCTACGAGCAGTACTTC
TRBD2,TRBJ2-2,TRBV20-1,few,CSASSYSGSEAGELFF,TGCAGTGCTAGTTCGTACAGCGGGAGTGAGGCCGGGGAGCTGTTTTTT
TRBD1,TRBJ2-7,TRBV7-2,-,CASSLARGQGLSRNEQYF,TGTGCCAGCAGCTTAGCCCGGGGACAGGGACTCTCAAGGAACGAGCAGTACTTC
-,TRBJ2-7,TRBV10-3,few,CAISESMLAGSDEQYF,TGTGCCATCAGTGAGTCGATGTTGGCGGGGAGCGACGAGCAGTACTTC
-,TRBJ2-1,TRBV5-1,few,CASSFKETTDNEQFF,TGCGCCAGCAGCTTTAAGGAGACTACGGACAATGAGCAGTTCTTC
TRBD1,TRBJ1-4,TRBV6-6,-,CASSSTGGNEKLFF,TGTGCCAGCAGTTCGACAGGGGGCAATGAAAAACTGTTTTTT
-,TRBJ1-5,TRBV6-5,-,CASSYSTRGERGNQPQHF,TGTGCCAGCAGTTACTCGACCCGGGGGGAAAGGGGCAATCAGCCCCAGCATTTT
-,TRBJ1-4,TRBV6-1,-,CATNEDRVNEKLFF,TGTGCCACGAATGAGGACAGAGTGAATGAAAAACTGTTTTTT
-,TRBJ2-1,TRBV29-1,few,CSVVGVGVSYNEQFF,TGCAGCGTTGTTGGGGTGGGGGTGTCCTACAATGAGCAGTTCTTC
-,TRBJ2-3,TRBV7-6,-,CASSVTGAESDTQYF,TGTGCCAGCAGCGTCACAGGCGCGGAATCAGATACGCAGTATTTT
-,TRBJ2-1,TRBV20-1,many,CSARVDAYNEQFF,TGCAGTGCTAGAGTGGACGCTTACAATGAGCAGTTCTTC
-,TRBJ1-1,TRBV27,-,CASSLVYRSSTEAFF,TGTGCCAGCAGTTTAGTCTACAGGTCGAGCACTGAAGCTTTCTTT
-,TRBJ1-1,TRBV7-3,few,CASSLTRESEAFF,TGTGCCAGCAGCTTAACACGGGAATCTGAAGCTTTCTTT
-,TRBJ2-1,TRBV20-1,few,CSASVPGLGNEQFF,TGCAGTGCTAGTGTCCCGGGACTCGGCAATGAGCAGTTCTTC
-,TRBJ1-3,TRBV7-2,few,CASSLSPAGSSGNTIYF,TGTGCCAGCAGCTTATCCCCCGCAGGGTCCTCTGGAAACACCATATATTTT
-,TRBJ2-7,TRBV12-3/TRBV12-4,few,CASSFRQYEQYF,TGTGCCAGCAGTTTCAGGCAGTACGAGCAGTACTTC
TRBD1,TRBJ1-1,TRBV29-1,-,CSVGRQGRTEAFF,TGCAGCGTGGGCAGACAGGGCCGGACTGAAGCTTTCTTT
-,TRBJ2-1,TRBV30,few,CAWSEGVAPYNEQFF,TGTGCCTGGTCGGAGGGCGTGGCCCCCTACAATGAGCAGTTCTTC
-,TRBJ2-5,TRBV5-1,few,CASSVTPGRAKETQYF,TGCGCCAGCAGCGTAACCCCGGGTCGAGCCAAGGAGACCCAGTACTTC
-,TRBJ1-1,TRBV9,-,CASSVEKGTIGEAFF,TGTGCCAGCAGCGTAGAAAAGGGAACGATTGGTGAAGCTTTCTTT
-,TRBJ2-7,TRBV5-1,once,CASSLGTFYEQYF,TGCGCCAGCAGCTTAGGGACATTTTACGAGCAGTACTTC
-,TRBJ2-5,TRBV5-1,-,CASSWRPGLGETQYF,TGCGCCAGCAGCTGGAGGCCAGGGTTAGGAGAGACCCAGTACTTC
TRBD2,TRBJ2-3,TRBV27,-,CATQLAGGTDTQYF,TGTGCCACCCAACTAGCGGGAGGCACAGATACGCAGTATTTT
TRBD1,TRBJ2-7,TRBV2,-,CASSEYATGIYKQYF,TGTGCCAGCAGTGAATATGCGACAGGGATCTACAAGCAGTACTTC
-,TRBJ1-1,TRBV12-3/TRBV12-4,many,CASSLNRANTEAFF,TGTGCCAGCAGTTTGAACAGGGCGAACACTGAAGCTTTCTTT
-,TRBJ2-7,TRBV4-3,few,CASSPGSHYEQYF,TGCGCCAGCAGCCCCGGCAGTCACTACGAGCAGTACTTC
-,TRBJ1-4,TRBV5-1,-,CASSFAQGEGDEKLFF,TGCGCCAGCAGCTTCGCACAGGGCGAGGGGGATGAAAAACTGTTTTTT
-,TRBJ2-1,TRBV20-1,-,CSARDFGNEQFF,TGCAGTGCTAGAGATTTCGGGAATGAGCAGTTCTTC